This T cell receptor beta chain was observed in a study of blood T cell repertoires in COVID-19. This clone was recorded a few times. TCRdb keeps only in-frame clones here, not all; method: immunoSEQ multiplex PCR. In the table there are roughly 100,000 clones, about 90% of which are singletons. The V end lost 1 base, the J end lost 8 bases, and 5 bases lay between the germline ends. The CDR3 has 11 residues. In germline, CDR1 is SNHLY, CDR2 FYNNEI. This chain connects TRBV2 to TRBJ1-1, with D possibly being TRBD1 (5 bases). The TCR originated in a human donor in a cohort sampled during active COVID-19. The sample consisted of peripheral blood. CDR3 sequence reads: CASSEGQEAFF. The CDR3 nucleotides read TGTGCCAGCAGTGAAGGACAGGAAGCTTTCTTT.